The 18 T cell receptor beta chains below were found in one sample sequenced in a study of T cell changes during pregnancy in multiple sclerosis. Sequencing was performed with immunoSEQ multiplex PCR; in TCRdb, only in-frame clones are kept and a portion is missing. Of around 70,000 clones listed, 90% to 95% are singletons. The sample consisted of peripheral blood, taken in the third trimester of pregnancy. Receptor source: a female donor with multiple sclerosis, enrolled in a pregnancy study.

The rearrangement joins TRBV9 to TRBJ1-1; D not resolved. The CDR3 totals 13 residues. Trimming took 4 bases from V and 1 from J, leaving 8 bases between them. Germline CDR1 is SGDLS and CDR2 is YYNGEE. The CDR3 loop reads CASSHNRNTEAFF. CDR3 coding DNA: TGTGCCAGCAGCCACAACAGGAACACTGAAGCTTTCTTT.

This chain connects TRBV5-5 to TRBJ1-2; D remains ambiguous. The CDR3 loop spans 12 amino acids. Trimming took 4 bases from V and 8 from J, leaving 12 bases between them. Germline assignment: CDR1 SGHKS and CDR2 YYEKEE (reference sequence). CDR3 sequence: CASSIRPGGYTF. In DNA form, the CDR3 reads TGTGCCAGCAGCATCCGACCGGGGGGCTACACCTTC.

The gene calls are TRBV7-3 and TRBJ2-5; 10 bases match TRBD2. CDR3 size: 15 residues. V was clipped by 5 bases and J by 3 bases; unmatched bases: 6. CDR1 is SGHTA and CDR2 is FQGTGA in the germline V gene. This CDR3 reads CASSDRSGGKETQYF. The CDR3 coding sequence is TGTGCCAGCAGCGATCGTAGCGGGGGGAAAGAGACCCAGTACTTC.

The chain uses TRBV15 and TRBJ1-2; tentative D call: TRBD1 (5 bases). Germline-derived CDR1 and CDR2 are LNHNV and YYDKDF (reference sequence). V lost 0 bases, J lost 0 bases, and 17 bases lay in between. This CDR3 has 18 amino acids. This chain's CDR3 is CATSRDGLDLGANYGYTF. CDR3 bases: TGTGCCACCAGCAGAGATGGCCTAGACCTAGGGGCTAACTATGGCTACACCTTC.

J is TRBJ2-1 and V is TRBV12-2; the table's TRBD1 call for D was not verified on the DNA. TRBV12-2 counts as a pseudogene. This CDR3 spans 19 amino acids. The CDR3 is CASRLVGTGGSSSYNEQFF. The CDR3 DNA sequence: TGTGCAAGTCGCTTAGTGGGGACAGGGGGTTCTAGCTCCTACAATGAGCAGTTCTTC.

This clone came up once. The chain links TRBV7-3 to TRBJ1-2, with TRBD1 as a possible D gene (6 bases). V lost 5 bases and J 0 bases, leaving 13 bases between the germline ends. In germline, CDR1 is SGHTA, CDR2 FQGTGA. The CDR3 runs to 15 residues. This chain's CDR3 is CASSLGAGTNYGYTF. The CDR3 bases are TGTGCCAGCAGCCTGGGGGCAGGAACTAACTATGGCTACACCTTC.

This chain joins TRBV5-5 and TRBJ1-1, with TRBD1 identical over 8 bases. The CDR3 is made up of 13 amino acids. Per the germline V gene, CDR1 is SGHKS and CDR2 is YYEKEE (reference sequence). The ends lost 7 bases at V and 7 bases at J; junction bases unmatched: 9. CDR3 sequence (DNA): TGTGCCAGCCGGTCCTGGACAGGGAATGAAGCTTTCTTT. Amino acid sequence: CASRSWTGNEAFF.

The rearrangement links TRBV5-6 to TRBJ1-4; 8 bases match TRBD1. This CDR3 is built from 14 residues. Germline assignment: CDR1 SGHDT and CDR2 YYEEEE. J gave up 9 bases and V 5 bases, and 9 bases lay outside the gene matches. CDR3 residues: CASSLEGTGQKLFF. CDR3 bases: TGTGCCAGCAGTTTAGAGGGGACAGGCCAAAAACTGTTTTTT.

This clone was seen only a few times. One end of the junction varies from germline; a read error may be responsible. The rearrangement joins TRBV4-1 to TRBJ1-1; no clear D. The CDR3 length is 13 residues. CDR1 is MGHRA, CDR2 YSYEKL, per germline. The CDR3 region has the DNA TGCGCCAGCAGCCAAGGCCTTAGCCTAATGGTGATCTTT. This sequence encodes CASSQGLSLMVIF.

V gene TRBV23-1 combines with J gene TRBJ2-7; weak D call: TRBD1 (6 bases). TRBV23-1 is identified as an open reading frame with a role that is uncertain. Trimming took 6 bases from V and 4 from J, leaving 16 bases between them. This CDR3 region has 14 residues. The CDR3 region is CASRSGTRIYEQYF. The CDR3 DNA is TGCGCCAGCAGATCCGGGACAAGGATTTACGAGCAGTACTTC.

The genes are TRBV10-3 and TRBJ2-3, with 8 bases identical to TRBD1. The germline V gene encodes CDR1 ENHRY and CDR2 SYGVKD. CDR3 length equals 13 residues. Trimming removed 8 bases from V and 3 bases from J; junction bases left unmatched: 4. The CDR3 DNA is TGTGCCATCCGCAGGGGGCCAACAGATACGCAGTATTTT. Residues: CAIRRGPTDTQYF.

This chain joins TRBV4-2 and TRBJ2-6, with 8 bases identical to TRBD1. The junction had 8 bases not matched to a gene; V was cut back by 3 bases and J by 1 base. Germline V gene data show CDR1 as LGHNA and CDR2 as YNFKEQ. The CDR3 totals 18 residues. CDR3 region: CASSQRQGALSGANVLTF. The CDR3 DNA follows: TGTGCCAGCAGCCAGCGGCAGGGGGCACTTTCTGGGGCCAACGTCCTGACTTTC.

V usage is TRBV4-3 and J usage is TRBJ1-1; the D gene is possibly TRBD1 (6 bases). Trimming took 4 bases from V and 1 from J, leaving 16 bases between them. The CDR3 extends over 16 amino acids. Germline V lookup: CDR1 LGHNA, CDR2 YSLEER. The CDR3 spells CASSLIGGYGNTEAFF. The CDR3 region has the DNA TGCGCCAGCAGCCTTATAGGGGGATATGGGAACACTGAAGCTTTCTTT.

V is TRBV5-4 and J is TRBJ1-6; TRBD1 matches at 10 bases. With 2 bases clipped from V and 7 bases from J, the junction kept 3 bases outside the gene matches. CDR1 and CDR2 from the germline V gene are SGHNT and YYREEE (reference sequence). The CDR3 totals 15 residues. This CDR3 is CASSFGQGGNSPLHF. The CDR3 DNA is TGTGCCAGCAGCTTTGGACAGGGGGGAAATTCACCCCTCCACTTT.

The chain combines TRBV6-1 with TRBJ1-4, with D perhaps matching TRBD1 (5 bases). The CDR3 is 14 amino acids. Germline V gives CDR1 MNHNS, CDR2 SASEGT. The V end lost 7 bases, the J end lost 6 bases, and 15 bases lay between the germline ends. The CDR3 DNA follows: TGTGCCAGCAAGAACGGGGGTAGCTATGAAAAACTGTTTTTT. Translation: CASKNGGSYEKLFF.

The gene calls are TRBV27 and TRBJ1-1; 7 nucleotides align to TRBD1. Germline CDR1 is MNHEY and CDR2 is SMNVEV (reference sequence). CDR3 length: 16 amino acids. V trimming: 3 bases; J trimming: 0 bases; junction bases outside the gene matches: 7. CDR3 region: CASSFRQGFMNTEAFF. CDR3 coding DNA: TGTGCCAGCAGTTTCAGACAGGGCTTTATGAACACTGAAGCTTTCTTT.

Note on this clone: Its ends do not fully match the called genes, so a read error is possible. This CDR3 reads CASNLGTGGGGYTF. CDR3 DNA sequence: TGTGCCAGCAACTTAGGGACAGGGGGCGGTGGCTACACCTTC. This rearrangement joins TRBV7-2 to TRBJ1-2; 12 nucleotides match TRBD1. From germline, CDR1 is SGHTA and CDR2 FQGNSA. This CDR3 has 14 amino acids.

The chain recombines TRBV5-4 with TRBJ2-3; TRBD2 matches at 14 bases. The V gene's germline CDR1 is SGHNT and CDR2 YYREEE (reference sequence). CDR3 size: 19 residues. Germline trimming cut 2 bases from V and 2 bases from J; bases unmatched to any gene: 10. This chain's CDR3 is CASSFGTSGGGHPTDTQYF. In DNA, the CDR3 is TGTGCCAGCAGCTTCGGGACTAGCGGGGGAGGGCACCCCACAGATACGCAGTATTTT. The whole variable domain, remainder taken from reference TRBV5-4 and TRBJ2-3, is ETGVTQSPTHLIKTRGQQVTLRCSSQSGHNTVSWYQQALGQGPQFIFQYYREEENGRGNFPPRFSGLQFPNYSSELNVNALELDDSALYLCASSFGTSGGGHPTDTQYFGPGTRLTVL.